Listed below are T cell receptor beta chains from one sample, sequenced in a study of T cell responses to AZD1222 COVID-19 vaccine. TCRdb's table, derived via immunoSEQ multiplex PCR, lists solely in-frame clones and lacks some. The sample has about 150,000 clones, around 90% seen once. The source was peripheral blood, collected 28 days after the second AZD1222 dose. The receptors here all came from an adult who received the AZD1222 COVID-19 vaccine. The CDR3 runs from the conserved cysteine through the conserved F or W. The D gene is left open where the match is weak. Rows give clone size only sometimes, using once, few, many, or a class for an expanded clone.

j_gene: TRBJ1-3; v_gene: TRBV3-1/TRBV3-2; abundance: once; d_gene: TRBD1; CDR3nt: TGTGCCAGCAGCCCCTACTCGACAGGGGGCTCTGGAAACACCATATATTTT; CDR3aa: CASSPYSTGGSGNTIYF
j_gene: TRBJ2-7; v_gene: TRBV15; abundance: .; d_gene: .; CDR3nt: TGTGCCACCAGCAGGGACACCCCCTACGAGCAGTACTTC; CDR3aa: CATSRDTPYEQYF
j_gene: TRBJ1-1; v_gene: TRBV5-1; abundance: once; d_gene: .; CDR3nt: TGCGCCAGCAGCTTGGAGGCTAACACTGAAGCTTTCTTT; CDR3aa: CASSLEANTEAFF
j_gene: TRBJ1-4; v_gene: TRBV19; abundance: .; d_gene: TRBD1; CDR3nt: TGTGCCAGTAGTATAAACAGGGGACCTAATGAAAAACTGTTTTTT; CDR3aa: CASSINRGPNEKLFF
j_gene: TRBJ1-2; v_gene: TRBV18; abundance: .; d_gene: .; CDR3nt: TGTGCCAGCTCACCTCCTGGACAGATCGACTATGGCTACACCTTC; CDR3aa: CASSPPGQIDYGYTF
j_gene: TRBJ1-1; v_gene: TRBV7-9; abundance: .; d_gene: TRBD1; CDR3nt: TGTGCCAGCAGCTTCTTACCGGGACAGGGACTCGACGTCGGCACTGAAGCTTTCTTT; CDR3aa: CASSFLPGQGLDVGTEAFF
j_gene: TRBJ1-6; v_gene: TRBV7-9; abundance: .; d_gene: .; CDR3nt: TGTGCCAGCAGCCCAGGGGCGGGAGATAGTTCACCCCTCCACTTT; CDR3aa: CASSPGAGDSSPLHF
j_gene: TRBJ1-6; v_gene: TRBV6-5; abundance: .; d_gene: .; CDR3nt: TGTGCCAGCAGTTACGACAAAACCTATAATTCACCCCTCCACTTT; CDR3aa: CASSYDKTYNSPLHF
j_gene: TRBJ1-5; v_gene: TRBV15; abundance: .; d_gene: .; CDR3nt: TGTGCCACCAGCAGAGTCAATCAGCCCCAGCATTTT; CDR3aa: CATSRVNQPQHF
j_gene: TRBJ1-1; v_gene: TRBV5-1; abundance: once; d_gene: .; CDR3nt: TGCGCCAGCAGTTACGGCGGGAACACTGAAGCTTTCTTT; CDR3aa: CASSYGGNTEAFF
j_gene: TRBJ2-7; v_gene: TRBV28; abundance: once; d_gene: .; CDR3nt: TGTGCCAGCAGGACGGAAACCTACGAGCAGTACTTC; CDR3aa: CASRTETYEQYF
j_gene: TRBJ1-1; v_gene: TRBV6-5; abundance: few; d_gene: .; CDR3nt: TGTGCCAGCAGTTCCCGTGGGCCGTTCACTGAAGCTTTCTTT; CDR3aa: CASSSRGPFTEAFF
j_gene: TRBJ1-2; v_gene: TRBV4-3; abundance: .; d_gene: .; CDR3nt: TGCGCCAGCAGCCCGGGACGGACCTATTCCGGCTACACCTTC; CDR3aa: CASSPGRTYSGYTF
j_gene: TRBJ2-3; v_gene: TRBV3-1/TRBV3-2; abundance: .; d_gene: TRBD2; CDR3nt: TGTGCCAGCAGCCAAGAGGGTAGCGGGGGCATATATACGCAGTATTTT; CDR3aa: CASSQEGSGGIYTQYF
j_gene: TRBJ2-3; v_gene: TRBV5-1; abundance: .; d_gene: TRBD2; CDR3nt: TGCGCCAGCAGCTTGGCCCGGGGAGGGGTTGGAGATACGCAGTATTTT; CDR3aa: CASSLARGGVGDTQYF
j_gene: TRBJ2-2; v_gene: TRBV5-1; abundance: once; d_gene: TRBD1; CDR3nt: TGCGCCAGCAGCTTGGCCGGGACAGGGGGGACCGGGGAGCTGTTTTTT; CDR3aa: CASSLAGTGGTGELFF
j_gene: TRBJ1-4; v_gene: TRBV7-8; abundance: .; d_gene: .; CDR3nt: TGTGCCAGCAGCTTAGGGATTGGGTCCCAGAATGAAAAACTGTTTTTT; CDR3aa: CASSLGIGSQNEKLFF
j_gene: TRBJ1-3; v_gene: TRBV19; abundance: .; d_gene: .; CDR3nt: TGTGCCAGTAGTTTCGGGACGGATGGAAACACCATATATTTT; CDR3aa: CASSFGTDGNTIYF
j_gene: TRBJ1-2; v_gene: TRBV29-1; abundance: .; d_gene: TRBD1; CDR3nt: TGCAGCGTTGAAGATCGTAGGACAGGGGGTGGCGGCTACACCTTC; CDR3aa: CSVEDRRTGGGGYTF
j_gene: TRBJ2-3; v_gene: TRBV6-1; abundance: few; d_gene: TRBD2; CDR3nt: TGTGCCAGCAGTGAACTAGCGGGGGGGCCAGATACGCAGTATTTT; CDR3aa: CASSELAGGPDTQYF
j_gene: TRBJ2-7; v_gene: TRBV20-1; abundance: .; d_gene: .; CDR3nt: TGCAGTGCTAGTCCACGGATACCACCCTACGAGCAGTACTTC; CDR3aa: CSASPRIPPYEQYF
j_gene: TRBJ2-2; v_gene: TRBV18; abundance: few; d_gene: TRBD1; CDR3nt: TGTGCCAGCTCACCTGATGGACAGGGGGCGAACACCGGGGAGCTGTTTTTT; CDR3aa: CASSPDGQGANTGELFF
j_gene: TRBJ1-6; v_gene: TRBV2; abundance: .; d_gene: .; CDR3nt: TGTGCCAGCACGGAGGTTGTAAATTCACCCCTCCACTTT; CDR3aa: CASTEVVNSPLHF
j_gene: TRBJ2-1; v_gene: TRBV5-1; abundance: .; d_gene: .; CDR3nt: TGCGCCAGCAGCGCGGGCCAGGGCGGCTCGGATGAGCAGTTCTTC; CDR3aa: CASSAGQGGSDEQFF
j_gene: TRBJ1-4; v_gene: TRBV5-1; abundance: .; d_gene: .; CDR3nt: TGCGCCAGCAGCTTGGGACCGATTAATGAAAAACTGTTTTTT; CDR3aa: CASSLGPINEKLFF
j_gene: TRBJ2-7; v_gene: TRBV10-3; abundance: once; d_gene: .; CDR3nt: TGTGCCATCAGTGACCCCCCAGCCTACGAGCAGTACTTC; CDR3aa: CAISDPPAYEQYF